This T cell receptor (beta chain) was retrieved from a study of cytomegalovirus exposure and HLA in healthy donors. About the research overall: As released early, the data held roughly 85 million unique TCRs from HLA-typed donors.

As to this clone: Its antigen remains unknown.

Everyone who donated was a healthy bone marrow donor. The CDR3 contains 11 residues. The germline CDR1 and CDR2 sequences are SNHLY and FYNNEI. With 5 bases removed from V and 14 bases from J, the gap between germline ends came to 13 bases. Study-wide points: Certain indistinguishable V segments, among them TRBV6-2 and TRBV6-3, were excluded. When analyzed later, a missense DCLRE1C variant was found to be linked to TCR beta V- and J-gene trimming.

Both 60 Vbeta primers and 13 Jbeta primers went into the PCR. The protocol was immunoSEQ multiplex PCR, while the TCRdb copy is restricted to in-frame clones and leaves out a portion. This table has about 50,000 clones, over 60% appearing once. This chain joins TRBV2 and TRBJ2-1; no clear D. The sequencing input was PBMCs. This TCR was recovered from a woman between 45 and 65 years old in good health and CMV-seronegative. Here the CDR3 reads CASSFTSVEFF. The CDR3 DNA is TGTGCCAGCAGTTTTACTTCGGTGGAGTTCTTC.